Below, 28 T cell receptor beta chains from the same sample are listed, as sequenced in a study of CD8+ T cells in alopecia areata. It was cDNA, reverse transcribed from extracted RNA, that served as the sequencing template. Sequenced by immunoSEQ multiplex PCR; TCRdb stores in-frame clones only, minus some. The data show about 2,700 clones, with none appearing a single time. Sequencing was done on a sample of lesional skin. The source of these receptors is a C3H/HeJ mouse with alopecia areata. For the strain, the MHC haplotype given is H2-k.

With regard to this clone: At residue 12, the DNA translation does not agree with TCRdb's protein; the protein displayed here is the one encoded by the DNA. A far larger clone is a single base away, which makes a read error likely. Genes and germline come from the mouse. The read is 3 residues too short to cover the CDR3 end, so that end is filled in from the germline J gene. This rearrangement joins TRBV5 to TRBJ1-3; 7 bases align to TRBD1. Trimming at V came to 2 bases and at J to 4 bases, leaving 5 bases not matched to a gene. Germline values: CDR1 LGHNA, CDR2 YNLKQL (reference sequence). This CDR3 has 15 amino acids. CDR3 bases read: TGTGCCAGCAGCCAATACAGGGGTTTGGGAAATACG. Translation: CASSQYRGLGNT. The whole CDR3 protein reads CASSQYRGLGNTLYF.

This clone was observed at least ten times. The gene symbols are mouse symbols. The CDR3 extends 4 residues past the end of the read, so its final part is completed from the germline J gene. V is TRBV5 and J is TRBJ2-7, with 7 bases that match TRBD2. Germline V gene data show CDR1 as LGHNA and CDR2 as YNLKQL (reference sequence). There are 13 residues in the CDR3. Losses at the gene ends were 2 bases for V and 3 bases for J; bases not matched to a gene: 1. Incomplete CDR3 DNA: TGTGCCAGCAGCCAAACTGGGGACTAT. Translated: CASSQTGDY. The entire CDR3 sequence reads CASSQTGDYEQYF.

The sample holds many counts of this clone. Genes here carry mouse names. The read gets to within 4 residues of the CDR3 end, and the germline J gene fills in the rest. V usage is TRBV14 and J usage is TRBJ2-7; 10 bases map to TRBD2. Germline CDR1 and CDR2: SGHDT and FRDEAV. J gave up 3 bases and V 5 bases, and 8 bases lay outside the gene matches. CDR3 length: 15 amino acids. The DNA read from the CDR3 is TGTGCCAGCAGGAGACTGGGGGGAGAGGACTAT. It encodes CASRRLGGEDY. The CDR3 in full is CASRRLGGEDYEQYF.

This clone was seen ten or more times. Gene names and germline refer to mouse. The CDR3 goes on 4 residues after the read ends, and that part is filled in from the germline J gene. V and J are TRBV13-2 and TRBJ2-5; D may correspond to TRBD1 or TRBD2 (5 bases each). The CDR3 is 13 residues long. CDR1 and CDR2 from the germline V gene are NNHNN and SYGAGS (reference sequence). The sequenced CDR3 bases are TGTGCCAGCGGTGATGGGGGGAAAGAC. It is translated as CASGDGGKD. The entire CDR3 is CASGDGGKDTQYF.

This clone was seen a handful of times. Gene names are mouse gene names. The CDR3 end is not reached by the read, which stops 4 residues before it; the germline J gene fills it in. V and J are TRBV2 and TRBJ2-1; tentative D call: TRBD2 (7 bases). CDR3 size: 16 residues. Germline V lookup: CDR1 LGHNA, CDR2 YSYQKL. Trimming stripped 0 bases from V and 3 bases from J, with 12 bases between. CDR3 loop: CASSQEGGGSYAEQFF. CDR3 bases read: TGTGCCAGCAGCCAAGAAGGGGGGGGGAGCTATGCT.

This clone has a count of ten or more. Mouse gene names apply. The read gets to within 4 residues of the CDR3 end, and the germline J gene fills in the rest. The chain joins TRBV16 to TRBJ2-5, with TRBD1 matching over 9 bases. Looked up from germline, CDR1 is SGHSA and CDR2 is FRNQAP. The CDR3 is 14 amino acids. The CDR3 reads CASSFTGGADTQYF. CDR3 DNA, as far as it was read: TGTGCAAGCAGCTTTACAGGGGGCGCGGAC.

This clone was observed a handful of times. The genes and germline here are from mouse. The sequence runs out 4 residues before the end of the CDR3; the remainder is reconstructed from the germline J gene. In the same sample, other DNA sequences code for this CDR3. The chain is built from TRBV16 and TRBJ2-4; 8 positions agree with TRBD2. CDR1 is SGHSA, CDR2 FRNQAP, per germline. This CDR3 region has 15 residues. The V segment lost 1 base and the J segment 2 bases; nucleotides outside the gene matches: 2. CDR3 DNA, as far as it was read: TGTGCAAGCAGCTTAGGCGGGGGGGCTCAAAAC. Its protein product is CASSLGGGAQN. The full CDR3 protein reads CASSLGGGAQNTLYF.

In its sample, this clone is large. The gene names given are mouse names. The read halts 4 residues ahead of the CDR3 end, with the missing end drawn from the germline J gene. The chain joins TRBV13-3 to TRBJ1-2; tentatively, D is TRBD1 (6 bases). The germline V gene encodes CDR1 NNHDY and CDR2 SYVADS. The CDR3 is made up of 13 amino acids. The V gene lost 3 bases and the J gene lost 1 base, with 7 bases spanning the gap. The sequenced CDR3 bases are TGTGCCAGCAGTGCGGGACAAAACTCC. Translation: CASSAGQNS. The complete CDR3 sequence is CASSAGQNSDYTF.

This clone was observed at least ten times. The TCRdb protein fails to match the DNA translation at residue 13; the protein reported here was translated from the DNA. Gene names denote mouse genes. The CDR3 is cut off 3 residues early in the read; its end comes from the germline J gene. The J gene is TRBJ1-6, the V gene TRBV13-1; 7 nucleotides match TRBD1. TRBJ1-6 counts as an open reading frame of uncertain function. Per the germline V gene, CDR1 is NSHNY and CDR2 is SYGAGN. The CDR3 runs to 16 residues. Partial CDR3 DNA: TGTGCCAGCGGTGATTTCAGGGGGACCTATAATTCGCCC. Its translation is CASGDFRGTYNSP. The CDR3 reads in full as CASGDFRGTYNSPLYF.

This clone was recorded at least ten times. Each gene name is a mouse one. The read stops 4 residues short of the end of the CDR3; the missing end is completed from the germline J gene. The gene calls are TRBV13-2 and TRBJ2-7; TRBD2 matches at 10 bases. Trimming removed 0 bases from V and 3 bases from J; junction bases left unmatched: 3. The germline CDR1 and CDR2 sequences are NNHNN and SYGAGS (reference sequence). The CDR3 is 15 residues long. Partial CDR3 DNA: TGTGCCAGCGGTGATGGGGGACTGGGGTACTAT. Protein sequence: CASGDGGLGYY. The whole CDR3 reads CASGDGGLGYYEQYF.

This clone has only a few counts. The gene names here belong to mouse. The CDR3 sequence: CASSDWGGGNTGQLYF. CDR3 DNA (partial): TGTGCCAGCAGTGACTGGGGGGGCGGTAACACCGGG. V usage is TRBV13-1 and J usage is TRBJ2-2; 10 bases are a match to TRBD2. The read ends 4 residues shy of where the CDR3 ends; the end is completed using the germline J gene. Germline CDR1 NSHNY, CDR2 SYGAGN. Trimming at V came to 2 bases and at J to 2 bases, leaving 3 bases not matched to a gene. The CDR3 totals 16 residues.

This clone came up many times. Gene names are the mouse ones. The read gets to within 4 residues of the CDR3 end, and the germline J gene fills in the rest. V gene TRBV29 combines with J gene TRBJ2-7; 9 bases line up with TRBD1. The V and J ends lost 5 bases and 0 bases, in that order; junction bases with no gene match: 5. In germline, CDR1 is MSHET, CDR2 SYDVDS. This CDR3 has 15 residues. The CDR3 region is CASSPDRGSSYEQYF. Partial CDR3 DNA: TGTGCTAGCAGTCCGGACAGGGGAAGCTCCTAT.

This clone occurred many times. All gene names here are mouse names. The sequenced part of the CDR3 DNA is TGTGCTAGCAGTTTATGGGACAGATAT. This codes for CASSLWDRY. Given in full, the CDR3 is CASSLWDRYEQYF. This sequence joins TRBV29 and TRBJ2-7; 7 bases fit TRBD1. From the germline J gene comes the end of the CDR3, since the read stops 4 residues before it. The CDR3 runs 13 residues. CDR1 and CDR2 (germline): MSHET, SYDVDS.

Many counts were recorded for this clone. Gene names denote mouse genes. The CDR3 extends 4 residues past the end of the read, so its final part is completed from the germline J gene. The V and J genes are TRBV13-3 and TRBJ2-5; TRBD1 matches at 11 bases. CDR3 length equals 14 residues. CDR1 is NNHDY and CDR2 is SYVADS in the germline V gene. CDR3 DNA, as far as it was read: TGTGCCAGCAGCCGGGACAGGGGGAAAGAC. Translating gives CASSRDRGKD. The full-length CDR3 reads as CASSRDRGKDTQYF.

About this clone: The listed genes are named as in mouse. The DNA ends 4 residues before the CDR3 does, and the rest of the CDR3 is filled in from the germline J gene. The chain has TRBV13-1 and TRBJ2-1; 7 bases map to TRBD2. This CDR3 contains 14 residues. Germline V gene sequence: CDR1 NSHNY, CDR2 SYGAGN. The trim removed 5 bases at V and 6 bases at J, leaving 8 bases unmatched. The CDR3 region is CASRTSGGSAEQFF. CDR3 DNA, as far as it was read: TGTGCCAGCAGAACCTCTGGGGGATCTGCT.

This clone was detected ten times or more. Gene names are mouse gene names. The read gets to within 4 residues of the CDR3 end, and the germline J gene fills in the rest. The chain couples TRBV13-1 to TRBJ2-2; 14 positions match TRBD2. Germline V lookup: CDR1 NSHNY, CDR2 SYGAGN. This CDR3 spans 17 amino acids. The trim removed 0 bases at V and 6 bases at J, leaving 4 bases unmatched. The sequenced CDR3 bases are TGTGCCAGCAGTGATGGGGGGGACTGGGGGGGCGCCGGG. Its protein is CASSDGGDWGGAG. The whole CDR3 sequence reads CASSDGGDWGGAGQLYF.

There are a few counts of this clone. Genes and germline come from the mouse. The part of the CDR3 DNA that was read is TGTGCCAGCAGTTTCGGGACAGGGGGCACCGAA. Encoded protein: CASSFGTGGTE. The complete CDR3 protein is CASSFGTGGTERLFF. The J gene is TRBJ1-4, the V gene TRBV14, with 12 nucleotides matching TRBD1. The DNA ends 4 residues before the CDR3 does, and the rest of the CDR3 is filled in from the germline J gene. CDR3 length: 15 residues. Germline CDR1 and CDR2: SGHDT and FRDEAV.

This clone was seen ten or more times. The listed genes are named as in mouse. The CDR3 end falls 4 residues outside the read, so it is completed with the germline J gene. This chain joins TRBV19 and TRBJ2-4; 11 bases line up with TRBD1. This CDR3 is 15 amino acids long. Germline assignment: CDR1 FNHDT and CDR2 SITEND (reference sequence). The ends lost 4 bases at V and 0 bases at J; junction bases unmatched: 1. The DNA read from the CDR3 is TGTGCCAGCAGTGGGACAGGGGGGAGTCAAAAC. Amino acids: CASSGTGGSQN. In full, the CDR3 reads CASSGTGGSQNTLYF.

This clone was counted at least ten times. A read error is the likely source, as a far larger clone sits one nucleotide away. Germline and genes here are mouse. The read falls 4 residues short of the CDR3 end, and the missing part is taken from the germline J gene. Different DNA sequences within this sample yield the same CDR3. V usage is TRBV19 and J usage is TRBJ2-7, with a possible D match to TRBD1 (6 bases). Germline values: CDR1 FNHDT, CDR2 SITEND (reference sequence). CDR3 length: 15 amino acids. Trimming shortened V by 5 bases and J by 0 bases, and 15 bases separated the two germline ends. The CDR3 loop reads CASSHPRGSSYEQYF. Partial CDR3 DNA: TGTGCCAGCAGCCATCCCAGGGGCAGCTCCTAT. Filled out from reference TRBV19 and TRBJ2-7, the complete variable domain reads GGIITQTPKFLIGQEGQKLTLKCQQNFNHDTMYWYRQDSGKGLRLIYYSITENDLQKGDLSEGYDASREKKSSFSLTVTSAQKNEMAVFLCASSHPRGSSYEQYFGPGTRLTVL.

This clone was seen a handful of times. Gene names follow the mouse nomenclature. The CDR3 is cut off 4 residues early in the read; its end comes from the germline J gene. The chain uses TRBV12-2 and TRBJ2-4; D is unclear. Germline CDR1 is SGHLS and CDR2 is HYDKME. The CDR3 has 15 residues. Trimming left V 6 bases short and J 0 bases short, with 15 bases between. CDR3 DNA, as far as it was read: TGTGCCAGCAGTGATGCAACAGATAGTCAAAAC. Its protein is CASSDATDSQN. The full-length CDR3 reads as CASSDATDSQNTLYF.

This clone was recorded many times. The protein here is the DNA translation, as the TCRdb protein differs from it at residue 11. Genes here carry mouse names. The read halts 3 residues ahead of the CDR3 end, with the missing end drawn from the germline J gene. The chain employs TRBV1 and TRBJ1-6, with D perhaps TRBD1 (6 bases). TRBJ1-6 is reported as an ORF; its role is uncertain. The V end was cut by 3 bases, the J end by 7 bases, with 10 bases between. CDR3 length equals 14 residues. CDR1 is NSQYPW, CDR2 LRSPGD, per germline (reference sequence). The CDR3 sequence is CTCSAGGRNSPLYF. CDR3 DNA, as far as it was read: TGCACCTGCAGTGCGGGGGGGCGGAATTCGCCC.

With regard to this clone: The genes are named according to mouse. This CDR3 reads CASRPVDRSSYEQYF. The CDR3 DNA, read in part, is TGTGCCAGCAGGCCAGTCGACAGGAGCTCCTAT. The chain combines TRBV14 with TRBJ2-7; TRBD1 is a possible D gene (6 bases). The read ends 4 residues early relative to the CDR3; the germline J gene fills the gap. The germline CDR1 and CDR2 sequences are SGHDT and FRDEAV. This CDR3 region has 15 residues. Trimming removed 5 bases from V and 0 bases from J, with 15 bases in between.

As to this clone: At residue 13, the DNA translation does not agree with TCRdb's protein; the protein displayed here is the one encoded by the DNA. Gene names denote mouse genes. The CDR3 end lies 3 residues beyond the end of the read and is filled in from the germline J gene. The genes are TRBV1 and TRBJ1-3; no clear D gene. The CDR3 extends over 16 amino acids. Germline loops: CDR1 NSQYPW, CDR2 LRSPGD (reference sequence). The CDR3 sequence: CTCSADAGLSGNPLYF. The CDR3 bases that were read are TGCACCTGCAGTGCAGATGCGGGTCTTTCTGGAAATCCG.

This clone was detected ten times or more. Germline and genes: mouse. The sequenced CDR3 bases are TGTGCCAGCAGTGGGGCCCCGGGACAGGGCTATGCT. Translating gives CASSGAPGQGYA. The CDR3 as a whole reads CASSGAPGQGYAEQFF. The chain couples TRBV13-1 to TRBJ2-1; 9 bases agree with TRBD1. The CDR3 goes on 4 residues after the read ends, and that part is filled in from the germline J gene. The CDR3 is 16 amino acids. V gave up 3 bases and J gave up 3 bases; unmatched junction bases: 7. The germline CDR1 and CDR2 sequences are NSHNY and SYGAGN.

The table lists this clone with many counts. Mouse names are used for the genes. The CDR3 end is not reached by the read, which stops 4 residues before it; the germline J gene fills it in. The V call is TRBV13-3, the J call TRBJ1-2, with TRBD1 matching 11 bases. The ends lost 0 bases at V and 4 bases at J; junction bases unmatched: 2. The germline gives CDR1 NNHDY, CDR2 SYVADS. The CDR3 consists of 15 residues. The CDR3 loop is CASSDAGTGGSDYTF. The DNA read from the CDR3 is TGTGCCAGCAGTGATGCTGGGACAGGGGGCTCC.

Turning to this clone: The genes are named according to mouse. The part of the CDR3 DNA that was read is TGTGCCAGCAGTGGGAGGGGGAGCTCC. Its translation is CASSGRGSS. The full CDR3 is CASSGRGSSDYTF. The V call is TRBV13-1, the J call TRBJ1-2, with D perhaps TRBD1 (6 bases). The read falls 4 residues short of the CDR3 end, and the missing part is taken from the germline J gene. Germline V gene data show CDR1 as NSHNY and CDR2 as SYGAGN. The CDR3 loop spans 13 amino acids. The V gene lost 3 bases and the J gene lost 4 bases, with 10 bases spanning the gap.

By share, this clone ranks as medium-sized. Gene names are mouse gene names. The CDR3 goes on 4 residues after the read ends, and that part is filled in from the germline J gene. The chain carries TRBV16 and TRBJ2-1, with TRBD2 matching over 9 bases. V was clipped by 0 bases and J by 4 bases; unmatched bases: 4. The CDR3 runs to 16 residues. CDR1 SGHSA and CDR2 FRNQAP come from the germline V gene. The covered CDR3 bases are TGTGCAAGCAGCTTAGATCGCTGGGGGGGGTATGCT. It translates to CASSLDRWGGYA. The whole CDR3 region reads CASSLDRWGGYAEQFF.

In this sample, this clone turned up many times. Gene and germline names: mouse. The read falls 4 residues short of the CDR3 end, and the missing part is taken from the germline J gene. The V and J genes are TRBV5 and TRBJ2-1; the match to TRBD2 covers 8 bases. CDR3 length equals 13 residues. Germline CDR1 LGHNA, CDR2 YNLKQL (reference sequence). V shed 4 bases, J shed 4 bases, and the junction held 0 bases outside the gene matches. CDR3 sequence: CASSRDWYAEQFF. Partial CDR3 DNA: TGTGCCAGCAGCCGGGACTGGTATGCT.